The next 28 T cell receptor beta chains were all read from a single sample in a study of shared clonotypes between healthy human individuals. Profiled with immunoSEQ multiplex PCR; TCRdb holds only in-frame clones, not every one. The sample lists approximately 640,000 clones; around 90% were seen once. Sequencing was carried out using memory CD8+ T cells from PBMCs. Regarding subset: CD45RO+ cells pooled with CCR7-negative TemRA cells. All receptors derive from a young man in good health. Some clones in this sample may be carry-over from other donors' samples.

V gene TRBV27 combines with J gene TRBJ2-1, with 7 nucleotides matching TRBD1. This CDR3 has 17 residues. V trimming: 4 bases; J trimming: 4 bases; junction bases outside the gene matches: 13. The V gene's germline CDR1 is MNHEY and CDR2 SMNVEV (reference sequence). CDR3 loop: CASSSLPGQPHYNEQFF. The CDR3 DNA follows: TGTGCCAGCAGTTCCCTCCCGGGACAGCCTCATTACAATGAGCAGTTCTTC.

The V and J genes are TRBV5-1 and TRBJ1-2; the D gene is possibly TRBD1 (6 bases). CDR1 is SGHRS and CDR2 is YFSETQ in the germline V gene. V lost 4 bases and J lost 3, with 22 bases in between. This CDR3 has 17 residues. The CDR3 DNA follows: TGCGCCAGCAGCGCGTTAGGGGGTGCGAGGGCTGACTATGGCTACACCTTC. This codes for CASSALGGARADYGYTF.

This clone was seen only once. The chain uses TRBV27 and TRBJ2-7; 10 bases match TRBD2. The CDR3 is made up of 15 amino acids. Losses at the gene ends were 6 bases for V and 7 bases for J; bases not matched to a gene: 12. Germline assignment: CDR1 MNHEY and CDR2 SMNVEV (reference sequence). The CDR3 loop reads CASRSLAGYKGEQYF. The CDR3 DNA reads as TGTGCCAGCAGATCACTAGCGGGGTACAAGGGGGAGCAGTACTTC.

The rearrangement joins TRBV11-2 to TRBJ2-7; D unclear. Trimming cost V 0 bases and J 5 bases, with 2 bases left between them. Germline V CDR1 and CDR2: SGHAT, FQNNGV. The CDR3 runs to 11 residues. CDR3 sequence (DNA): TGTGCCAGCAGCTTAGATAACGAGCAGTACTTC. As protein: CASSLDNEQYF.

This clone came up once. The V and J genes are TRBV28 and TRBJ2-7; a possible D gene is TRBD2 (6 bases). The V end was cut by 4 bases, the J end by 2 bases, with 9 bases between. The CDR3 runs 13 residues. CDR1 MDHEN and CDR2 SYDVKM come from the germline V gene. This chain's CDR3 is CASSWDSAYEQYF. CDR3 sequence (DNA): TGTGCCAGCAGTTGGGACTCCGCCTACGAGCAGTACTTC.

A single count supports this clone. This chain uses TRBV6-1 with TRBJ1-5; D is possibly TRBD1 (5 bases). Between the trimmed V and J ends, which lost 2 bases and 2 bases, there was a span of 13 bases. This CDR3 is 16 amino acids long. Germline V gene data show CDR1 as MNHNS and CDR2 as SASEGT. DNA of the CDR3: TGTGCCAGCAGTGAAACCCGGGCAGGGCGCAATCAGCCCCAGCATTTT. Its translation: CASSETRAGRNQPQHF.

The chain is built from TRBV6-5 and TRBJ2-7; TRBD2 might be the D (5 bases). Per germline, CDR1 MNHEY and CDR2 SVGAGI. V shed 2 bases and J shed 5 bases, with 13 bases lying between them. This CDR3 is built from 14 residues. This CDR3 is CASSYILAPDEQYF. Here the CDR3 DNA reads TGTGCCAGCAGTTACATTCTAGCACCCGACGAGCAGTACTTC.

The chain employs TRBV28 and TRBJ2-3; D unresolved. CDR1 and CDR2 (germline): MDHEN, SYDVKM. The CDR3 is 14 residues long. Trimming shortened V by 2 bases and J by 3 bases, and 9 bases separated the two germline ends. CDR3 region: CASSLGVGTDTQYF. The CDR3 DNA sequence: TGTGCCAGCAGTTTAGGGGTAGGAACAGATACGCAGTATTTT.

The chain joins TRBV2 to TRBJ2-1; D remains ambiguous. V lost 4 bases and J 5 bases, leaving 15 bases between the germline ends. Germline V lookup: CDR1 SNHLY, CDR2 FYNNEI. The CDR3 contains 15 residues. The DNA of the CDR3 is TGTGCCAGCAGTGGCTTCGTCCTTAATAACAATGAGCAGTTCTTC. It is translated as CASSGFVLNNNEQFF.

CDR3 protein: CASSLSRVAGYEQYF. Written as DNA, the CDR3 is TGTGCCAGCAGTTTATCAAGGGTAGCTGGCTACGAGCAGTACTTC. This sequence joins TRBV27 and TRBJ2-7, with D hard to call. V was cut by 0 bases and J by 3 bases, with 12 bases left in between. CDR3 length equals 15 residues. Germline CDR1 and CDR2: MNHEY and SMNVEV (reference sequence).

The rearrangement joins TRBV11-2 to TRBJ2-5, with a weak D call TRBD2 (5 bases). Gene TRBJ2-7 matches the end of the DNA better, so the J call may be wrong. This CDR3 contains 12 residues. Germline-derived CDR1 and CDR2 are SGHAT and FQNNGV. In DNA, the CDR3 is TGTGCCAGCAGCTTAGGGCGGGTCGAGCAGTACTTC. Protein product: CASSLGRVEQYF.

In nucleotides, the CDR3 is TGTGCCAGTAGTATTTTATCGGGCAATCAGCCCCAGCATTTT. As protein: CASSILSGNQPQHF. The rearrangement uses TRBV19 and TRBJ1-5, with no clear D. The germline V and J ends were trimmed by 3 bases and 2 bases, with 8 bases remaining between them. The CDR3 runs to 14 residues. The germline CDR1 and CDR2 sequences are LNHDA and SQIVND (reference sequence). The variable domain in full, completed from reference TRBV19 and TRBJ1-5, reads DGGITQSPKYLFRKEGQNVTLSCEQNLNHDAMYWYRQDPGQGLRLIYYSQIVNDFQKGDIAEGYSVSREKKESFPLTVTSAQKNPTAFYLCASSILSGNQPQHFGDGTRLSIL.

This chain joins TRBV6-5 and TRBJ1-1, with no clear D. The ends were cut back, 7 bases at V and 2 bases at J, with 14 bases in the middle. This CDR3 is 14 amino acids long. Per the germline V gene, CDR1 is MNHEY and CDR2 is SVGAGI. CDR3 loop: CASTIGGPNTEAFF. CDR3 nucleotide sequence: TGTGCCAGCACCATAGGAGGACCTAACACTGAAGCTTTCTTT.

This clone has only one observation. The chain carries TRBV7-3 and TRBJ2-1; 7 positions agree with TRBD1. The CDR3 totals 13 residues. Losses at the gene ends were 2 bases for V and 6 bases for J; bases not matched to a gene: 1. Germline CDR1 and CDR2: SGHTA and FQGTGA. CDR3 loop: CASSLDRVNEQFF. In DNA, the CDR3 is TGTGCCAGCAGCTTAGACAGGGTCAATGAGCAGTTCTTC.

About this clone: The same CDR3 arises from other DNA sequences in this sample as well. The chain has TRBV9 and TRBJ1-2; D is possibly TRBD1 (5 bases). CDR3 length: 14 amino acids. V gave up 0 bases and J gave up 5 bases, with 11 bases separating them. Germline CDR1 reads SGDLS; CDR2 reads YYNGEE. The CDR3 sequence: CASSVGGGLYGYTF. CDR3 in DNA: TGTGCCAGCAGCGTAGGGGGCGGCTTGTATGGCTACACCTTC.

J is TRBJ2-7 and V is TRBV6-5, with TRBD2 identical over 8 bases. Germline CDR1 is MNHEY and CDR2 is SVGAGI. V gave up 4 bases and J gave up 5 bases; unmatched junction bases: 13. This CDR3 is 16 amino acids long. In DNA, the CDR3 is TGTGCCAGCAGTTCCCACGAGAGCGGGAGAAGCGACGAGCAGTACTTC. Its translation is CASSSHESGRSDEQYF.

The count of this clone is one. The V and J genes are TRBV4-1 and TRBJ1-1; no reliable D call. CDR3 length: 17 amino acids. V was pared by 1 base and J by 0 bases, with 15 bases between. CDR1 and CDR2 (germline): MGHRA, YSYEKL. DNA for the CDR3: TGCGCCAGCAGCCAAGTTTCGTCAGGCAGGATGAACACTGAAGCTTTCTTT. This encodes CASSQVSSGRMNTEAFF.

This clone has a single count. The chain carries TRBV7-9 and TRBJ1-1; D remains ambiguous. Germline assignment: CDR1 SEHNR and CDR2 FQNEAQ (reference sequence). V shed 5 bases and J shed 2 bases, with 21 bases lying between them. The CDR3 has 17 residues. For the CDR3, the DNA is TGTGCCAGCAGCCCACGCGAGGGAAATAGAGCCAACACTGAAGCTTTCTTT. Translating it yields CASSPREGNRANTEAFF.

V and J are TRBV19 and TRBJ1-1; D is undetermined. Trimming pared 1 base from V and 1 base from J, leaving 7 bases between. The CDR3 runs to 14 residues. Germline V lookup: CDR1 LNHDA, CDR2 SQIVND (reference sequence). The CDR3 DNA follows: TGTGCCAGTAGTATAGGTCGGGGGAACACTGAAGCTTTCTTT. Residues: CASSIGRGNTEAFF.

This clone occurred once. In DNA form, the CDR3 reads TGTGCCAGCAGTTCCCAGGGGTTCTCCTACGAGCAGTACTTC. Translation gives CASSSQGFSYEQYF. V and J are TRBV27 and TRBJ2-7; maybe TRBD1 (6 bases). The V gene lost 4 bases and the J gene lost 0 bases, with 10 bases spanning the gap. The CDR3 is made up of 14 amino acids. Germline CDR1 MNHEY, CDR2 SMNVEV (reference sequence).

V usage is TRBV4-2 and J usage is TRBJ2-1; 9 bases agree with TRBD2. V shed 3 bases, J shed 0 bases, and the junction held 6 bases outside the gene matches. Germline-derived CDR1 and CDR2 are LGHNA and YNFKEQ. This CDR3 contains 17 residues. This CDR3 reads CASSHRLAGYSYNEQFF. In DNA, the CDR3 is TGTGCCAGCAGCCATCGGCTAGCGGGGTACTCCTACAATGAGCAGTTCTTC.

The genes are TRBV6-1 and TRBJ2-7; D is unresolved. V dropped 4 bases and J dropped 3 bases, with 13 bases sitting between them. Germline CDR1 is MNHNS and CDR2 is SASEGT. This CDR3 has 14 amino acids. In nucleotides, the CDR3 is TGTGCCAGCAGTGTAGTAGCCTCCTACTACGAGCAGTACTTC. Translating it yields CASSVVASYYEQYF.

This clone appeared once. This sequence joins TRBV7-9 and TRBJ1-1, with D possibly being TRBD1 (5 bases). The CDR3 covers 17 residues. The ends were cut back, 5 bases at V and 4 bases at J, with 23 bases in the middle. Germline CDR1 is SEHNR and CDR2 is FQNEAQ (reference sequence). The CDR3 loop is CASSRLGDGAGVTEAFF. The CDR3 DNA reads TGTGCCAGCAGCCGTCTGGGGGACGGGGCGGGGGTCACTGAAGCTTTCTTT.

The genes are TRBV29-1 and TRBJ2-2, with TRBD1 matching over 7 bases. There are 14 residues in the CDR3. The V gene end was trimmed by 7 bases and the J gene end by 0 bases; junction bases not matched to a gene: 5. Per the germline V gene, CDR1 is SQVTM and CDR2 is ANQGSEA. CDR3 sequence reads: CSGLDRANTGELFF. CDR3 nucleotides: TGCAGCGGGCTAGACAGGGCGAACACCGGGGAGCTGTTTTTT.

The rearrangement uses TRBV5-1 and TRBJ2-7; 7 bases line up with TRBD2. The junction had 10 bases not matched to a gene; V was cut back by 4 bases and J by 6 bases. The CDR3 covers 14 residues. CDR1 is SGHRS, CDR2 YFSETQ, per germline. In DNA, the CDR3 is TGCGCCAGCAGCCCCGGACTTAGCGGGCGCGAGCAGTACTTC. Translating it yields CASSPGLSGREQYF.

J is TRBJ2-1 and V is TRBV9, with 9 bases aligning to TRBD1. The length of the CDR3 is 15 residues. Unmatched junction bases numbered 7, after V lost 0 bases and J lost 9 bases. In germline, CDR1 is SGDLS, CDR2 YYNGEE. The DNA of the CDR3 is TGTGCCAGCAGCGTAGCGGGACAGGGTCGCAGTGAGCAGTTCTTC. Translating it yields CASSVAGQGRSEQFF.

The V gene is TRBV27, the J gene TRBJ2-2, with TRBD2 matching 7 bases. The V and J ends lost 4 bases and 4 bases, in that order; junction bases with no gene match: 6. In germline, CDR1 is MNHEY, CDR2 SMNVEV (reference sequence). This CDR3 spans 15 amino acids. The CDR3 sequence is CASSWGGYRTGELFF. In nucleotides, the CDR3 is TGTGCCAGCAGTTGGGGGGGTTATCGCACCGGGGAGCTGTTTTTT.

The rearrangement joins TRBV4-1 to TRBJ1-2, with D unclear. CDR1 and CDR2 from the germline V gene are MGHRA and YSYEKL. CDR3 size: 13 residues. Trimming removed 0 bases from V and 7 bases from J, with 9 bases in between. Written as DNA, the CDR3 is TGCGCCAGCAGCCAAGAACCAATAGGTGGCTACACCTTC. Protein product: CASSQEPIGGYTF.